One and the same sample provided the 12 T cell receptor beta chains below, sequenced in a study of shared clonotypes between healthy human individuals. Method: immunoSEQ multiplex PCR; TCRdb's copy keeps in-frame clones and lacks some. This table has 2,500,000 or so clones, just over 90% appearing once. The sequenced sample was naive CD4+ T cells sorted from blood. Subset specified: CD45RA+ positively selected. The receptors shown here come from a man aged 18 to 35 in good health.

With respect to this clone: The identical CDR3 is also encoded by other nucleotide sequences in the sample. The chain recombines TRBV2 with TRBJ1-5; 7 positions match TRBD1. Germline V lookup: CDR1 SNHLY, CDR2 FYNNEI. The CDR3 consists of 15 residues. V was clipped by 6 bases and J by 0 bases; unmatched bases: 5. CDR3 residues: CASSATGDSNQPQHF. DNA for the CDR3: TGTGCCAGCAGCGCCACAGGGGATAGCAATCAGCCCCAGCATTTT.

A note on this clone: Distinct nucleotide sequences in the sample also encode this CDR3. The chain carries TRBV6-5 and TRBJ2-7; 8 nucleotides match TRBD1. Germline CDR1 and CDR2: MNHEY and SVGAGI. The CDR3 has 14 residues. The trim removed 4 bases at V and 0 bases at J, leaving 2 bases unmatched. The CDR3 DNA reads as TGTGCCAGCAGTTTTACAGGGGGCTCCTACGAGCAGTACTTC. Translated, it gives CASSFTGGSYEQYF.

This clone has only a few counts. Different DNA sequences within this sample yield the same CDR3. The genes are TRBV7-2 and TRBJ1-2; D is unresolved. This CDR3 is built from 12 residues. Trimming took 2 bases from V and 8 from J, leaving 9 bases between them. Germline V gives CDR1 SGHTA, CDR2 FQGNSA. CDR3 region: CASSLTKEGYTF. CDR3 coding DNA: TGTGCCAGCAGCTTAACAAAAGAAGGCTACACCTTC.

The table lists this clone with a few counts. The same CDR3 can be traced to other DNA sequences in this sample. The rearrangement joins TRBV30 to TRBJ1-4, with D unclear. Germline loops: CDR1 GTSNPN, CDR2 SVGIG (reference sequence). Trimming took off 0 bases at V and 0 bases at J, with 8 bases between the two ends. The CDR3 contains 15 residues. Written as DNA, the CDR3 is TGTGCCTGGAGTGTAGGCGGAGCAACTAATGAAAAACTGTTTTTT. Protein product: CAWSVGGATNEKLFF.

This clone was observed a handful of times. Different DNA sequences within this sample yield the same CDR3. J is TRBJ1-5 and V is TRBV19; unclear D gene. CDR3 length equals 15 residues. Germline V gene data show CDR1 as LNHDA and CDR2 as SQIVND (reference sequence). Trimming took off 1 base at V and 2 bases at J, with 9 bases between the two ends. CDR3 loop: CASSIGSGGNQPQHF. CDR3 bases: TGTGCCAGTAGTATAGGATCCGGGGGCAATCAGCCCCAGCATTTT.

This CDR3 reads CATSRDPPGSGGWTGELFF. CDR3 nucleotides: TGTGCCACCAGCAGAGATCCCCCAGGTAGCGGGGGATGGACCGGGGAGCTGTTTTTT. The chain links TRBV15 to TRBJ2-2; TRBD2 agrees at 9 bases. The ends lost 0 bases at V and 5 bases at J; junction bases unmatched: 13. Germline CDR1 is LNHNV and CDR2 is YYDKDF (reference sequence). The CDR3 runs to 19 residues.

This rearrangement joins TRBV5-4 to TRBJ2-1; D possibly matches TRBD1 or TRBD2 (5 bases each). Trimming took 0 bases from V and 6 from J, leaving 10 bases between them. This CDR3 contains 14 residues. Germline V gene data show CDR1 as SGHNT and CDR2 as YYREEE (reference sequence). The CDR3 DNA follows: TGTGCCAGCAGCTTGGGTGGGGGTCGCAATGAGCAGTTCTTC. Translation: CASSLGGGRNEQFF.

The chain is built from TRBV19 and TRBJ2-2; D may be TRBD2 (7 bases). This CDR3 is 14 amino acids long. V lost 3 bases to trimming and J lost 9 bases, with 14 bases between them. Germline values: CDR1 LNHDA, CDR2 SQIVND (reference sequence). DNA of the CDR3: TGTGCCAGTAGTATGAGAGGGGGGGACCGGGAGCTGTTTTTT. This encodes CASSMRGGDRELFF.

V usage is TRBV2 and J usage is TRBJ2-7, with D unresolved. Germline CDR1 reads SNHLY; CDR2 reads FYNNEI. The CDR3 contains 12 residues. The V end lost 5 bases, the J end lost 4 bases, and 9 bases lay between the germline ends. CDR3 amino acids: CASSYGQYEQYF. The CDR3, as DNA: TGTGCCAGCAGTTACGGGCAATACGAGCAGTACTTC.

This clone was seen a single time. CDR3 nucleotides: TGTGCCAGCACGAGGACCCTACTGGCCACCGGGGAGCTGTTTTTT. Its translation is CASTRTLLATGELFF. The chain joins TRBV2 to TRBJ2-2; D unresolved. This CDR3 has 15 residues. Looked up from germline, CDR1 is SNHLY and CDR2 is FYNNEI. V shed 7 bases and J shed 4 bases, with 16 bases lying between them.

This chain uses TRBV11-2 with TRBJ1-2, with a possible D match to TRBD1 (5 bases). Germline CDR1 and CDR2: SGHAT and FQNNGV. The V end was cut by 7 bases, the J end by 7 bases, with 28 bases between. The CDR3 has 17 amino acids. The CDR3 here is CASTAVGGRVEDGGYTF. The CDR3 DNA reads TGTGCCAGCACCGCCGTGGGGGGGAGGGTTGAGGACGGTGGCTACACCTTC.

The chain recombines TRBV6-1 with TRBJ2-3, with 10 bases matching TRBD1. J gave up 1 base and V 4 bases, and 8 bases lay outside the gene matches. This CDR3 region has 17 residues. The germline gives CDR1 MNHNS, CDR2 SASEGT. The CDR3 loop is CASSVRRQGAGTDTQYF. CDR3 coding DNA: TGTGCCAGCAGTGTCCGGCGACAGGGGGCGGGCACAGATACGCAGTATTTT.